Many counts were recorded for the clone carrying this T cell receptor (beta chain). The antigen is not known. The sample belongs to a study of T cells in Graves' hyperthyroidism and ophthalmopathy. Study findings and constraints: Ophthalmopathy was identified by the model a median roughly 6.5 months ahead of onset.

It was RNA transcripts that yielded the amplified TCR beta CDR3 regions. HTBI primers were used for first-round RT-PCR of the TCR CDR3. One entry per CDR3 protein, called by TCRdb with MiXCR from the multiplex PCR reads. Seen here are about 400,000 distinct CDR3 sequences, about 14% observed once, and the top ten hold around 30%. This CDR3 is 15 amino acids long. The V gene's germline CDR1 is MNHNS and CDR2 SASEGT. The V segment lost 6 bases and the J segment 2 bases; nucleotides outside the gene matches: 4. The specimen was blood. The TCR sequence derives from a man in his fifties with Graves' ophthalmopathy. The rearrangement joins TRBV6-1 to TRBJ2-7; TRBD2 aligns across 13 bases. This CDR3 reads CASRRTSGSTYEQYF. CDR3 nucleotides: TGTGCCAGCAGACGGACTAGCGGGAGTACCTACGAGCAGTACTTC.